The 6 T cell receptor beta chains in this list originate from one sample, sequenced in a study of T cells in Graves' hyperthyroidism and ophthalmopathy. TCR beta CDR3 regions were amplified from RNA. The TCR CDR3 was amplified in a first-round RT-PCR using the HTBI primer set. TCRdb called the multiplex PCR reads again in MiXCR, with one record for every CDR3 protein. The table lists some 510,000 distinct CDR3 sequences, under 60% of them singletons. Sequencing was performed on peripheral blood or thyroid tissue (not recorded which). Every receptor here comes from a woman between 18 and 29 years old with Graves' hyperthyroidism.

On this clonotype itself: This clone may be a read error of a much larger clone one base away. This sequence joins TRBV15 and TRBJ1-2; 9 bases line up with TRBD1. Trimming took 5 bases from V and 4 from J; bases not matched to a gene: 14. CDR1 and CDR2 from the germline V gene are LNHNV and YYDKDF (reference sequence). CDR3 length: 17 amino acids. This CDR3 is CATSERTGAPTRYGYTF. CDR3 coding DNA: TGTGCCACCAGCGAAAGGACAGGGGCTCCTACCCGCTATGGCTACACCTTC. The full variable domain, in which reference TRBV15 and TRBJ1-2 provide the parts outside the CDR3, is DAMVIQNPRYQVTQFGKPVTLSCSQTLNHNVMYWYQQKSSQAPKLLFHYYDKDFNNEADTPDNFQSRRPNTSFCFLDIRSPGLGDTAMYLCATSERTGAPTRYGYTFGSGTRLTVV.

The gene calls are TRBV25-1 and TRBJ2-7; 13 nucleotides agree with TRBD2. This CDR3 is built from 17 residues. The trim removed 6 bases at V and 6 bases at J, leaving 14 bases unmatched. Per the germline V gene, CDR1 is MGHDK and CDR2 is SYGVNS. CDR3 sequence (DNA): TGTGCCAGCAGCTCCCCTAACCCGACTAGCGGGAGGTTCGAGCAGTACTTC. Translated, it gives CASSSPNPTSGRFEQYF.

This clonotype has a count of ten or more. The chain combines TRBV10-3 with TRBJ1-2; D is ambiguous. Trimming removed 6 bases at V and 3 bases at J, with 14 bases between. The germline gives CDR1 ENHRY, CDR2 SYGVKD. This CDR3 comprises 14 residues. The CDR3 DNA reads TGTGCCATCAGCCTCGACTGGGGTGACTATGGCTACACCTTC. It encodes CAISLDWGDYGYTF.

This clonotype was recorded at least ten times. V gene TRBV10-1 combines with J gene TRBJ1-2, with D unresolved. Germline CDR1 WNHNN, CDR2 SYGVQD (reference sequence). This CDR3 contains 13 residues. V shed 4 bases and J shed 0 bases, with 6 bases lying between them. CDR3 sequence: CASSAIPNYGYTF. As DNA, the CDR3 is TGCGCCAGCAGTGCAATTCCTAACTATGGCTACACCTTC.

This clonotype was picked up a small number of times. A read error is possible here, since a much larger clone lies one base away. This chain uses TRBV10-3 with TRBJ2-7, with no clear D. The germline CDR1 and CDR2 sequences are ENHRY and SYGVKD. The CDR3 spans 13 residues. CDR3 nucleotide sequence: TGTGCCAGCAGTGAGTCTGTGGGCTACGAGCAGTACTTC. Translating it yields CASSESVGYEQYF.

This clonotype was seen a handful of times. V gene TRBV11-2 combines with J gene TRBJ2-5, with D uncertain. Trimming left V 4 bases short and J 4 bases short, with 25 bases between. Germline CDR1 and CDR2: SGHAT and FQNNGV. CDR3 size: 18 residues. The CDR3 region is CASSSPSERRLGGETQYF. The CDR3 bases are TGTGCCAGCAGCTCGCCCTCGGAGCGCCGCTTGGGCGGAGAGACCCAGTACTTC. The whole variable domain, filled in from reference TRBV11-2 and TRBJ2-5, reads EAGVAQSPRYKIIEKRQSVAFWCNPISGHATLYWYQQILGQGPKLLIQFQNNGVVDDSQLPKDRFSAERLKGVDSTLKIQPAKLEDSAVYLCASSSPSERRLGGETQYFGPGTRLLVL.